Below, 20 T cell receptor beta chains from the same sample are listed, as sequenced in a study of human T cells and chemical hapten exposure. Time point of the sample: patch test 1, 2 weeks after DPC sensitization. Specified treatment: therapeutic diphenylcyclopropenone sensitization with weekly scalp DPC. In TCRdb, the RACE reads were re-called with MiXCR into one record per CDR3 protein. This sample yields around 76,000 distinct CDR3 sequences, of which 12% are seen a single time; about 4% belongs to the top ten. Source: whole blood, taken in connection with sensitization to the hapten diphenylcyclopropenone (DPC). These receptors came from a woman aged 60-70 years with alopecia areata. Some clones in this sample may be carry-over from other donors' samples.

This chain links TRBV29-1 with TRBJ1-3; no clear D. The V gene lost 4 bases and the J gene lost 7 bases, with 8 bases spanning the gap. This CDR3 spans 11 amino acids. Germline V gene data show CDR1 as SQVTM and CDR2 as ANQGSEA. This CDR3 is CSVGVENTIYF. The CDR3, as DNA: TGCAGCGTTGGGGTCGAGAACACCATATATTTT.

This clonotype was recorded many times. The chain has TRBV5-1 and TRBJ1-3; D perhaps matches TRBD1 (5 bases). Trimming removed 0 bases at V and 2 bases at J, with 15 bases between. The CDR3 sequence is 17 residues long. The germline CDR1 and CDR2 sequences are SGHRS and YFSETQ. CDR3 bases: TGCGCCAGCAGCTTGGTCGGGTCAACCAGGGCTGGAAACACCATATATTTT. It translates to CASSLVGSTRAGNTIYF.

The rearrangement joins TRBV6-6 to TRBJ2-7; possibly TRBD2 for D (6 bases). The CDR3 runs to 11 residues. The germline V gene encodes CDR1 MNHNY and CDR2 SVGAGI (reference sequence). V was clipped by 7 bases and J by 7 bases, with 11 bases between them. CDR3 in DNA: TGTGCCAGCACCCGGGACTCGGAGCAGTACTTC. Translated: CASTRDSEQYF.

This clonotype has at least ten counts. The J gene is TRBJ2-1, the V gene TRBV18; 7 bases are shared with TRBD1. Germline CDR1 KGHSH, CDR2 LQKENI. This CDR3 has 14 residues. V lost 8 bases, J lost 5 bases, and 9 bases stayed unmatched. For the CDR3, the DNA is TGTGCCAGCGCTCAAAACAGGGGTAACAATGAGCAGTTCTTC. Its translation is CASAQNRGNNEQFF.

In this sample, this clonotype turned up a few times. The V gene is TRBV18, the J gene TRBJ1-2; D unresolved. The CDR3 runs 14 residues. Trimming removed 5 bases at V and 0 bases at J, with 10 bases between. Germline loops: CDR1 KGHSH, CDR2 LQKENI. CDR3 bases: TGTGCCAGCTCAAGCGGGAATACTAACTATGGCTACACCTTC. This gives the protein CASSSGNTNYGYTF.

This clonotype was seen a handful of times. The chain uses TRBV6-6 and TRBJ2-5; TRBD1 aligns across 8 bases. Germline V gene lookup returns CDR1 MNHNY and CDR2 SVGAGI (reference sequence). CDR3 size: 14 residues. After removal of 4 bases from V and 3 bases from J, the junction contained 4 bases not matched to a gene. DNA for the CDR3: TGTGCCAGCAGTTCCAGGGGGCGCGAAGAGACCCAGTACTTC. Its translation: CASSSRGREETQYF.

This clonotype was picked up a small number of times. This chain connects TRBV20-1 to TRBJ2-7; D is undetermined. This CDR3 has 11 amino acids. V was cut by 3 bases and J by 3 bases, with 6 bases left in between. CDR1 DFQATT and CDR2 SNEGSKA come from the germline V gene (reference sequence). DNA of the CDR3: TGCAGTGCTAGGGGGTACTACGAGCAGTACTTC. As protein: CSARGYYEQYF.

The rearrangement uses TRBV5-1 and TRBJ1-5; maybe TRBD1 (5 bases). This CDR3 spans 16 amino acids. Germline-derived CDR1 and CDR2 are SGHRS and YFSETQ. Trimming removed 0 bases from V and 5 bases from J, with 15 bases in between. The DNA of the CDR3 is TGCGCCAGCAGCTTGGGTGCAGGGTCGGTGGATCAGCCCCAGCATTTT. Translating gives CASSLGAGSVDQPQHF.

This chain links TRBV28 with TRBJ1-2; no definite D call. V was cut by 10 bases and J by 6 bases, with 15 bases left in between. Germline values: CDR1 MDHEN, CDR2 SYDVKM. This CDR3 is 12 amino acids long. In DNA form, the CDR3 reads TGTGCCATGGGCCGTCCCGGGGATGGCTACACCTTC. Translating it yields CAMGRPGDGYTF.

The rearrangement links TRBV18 to TRBJ1-5; 9 bases map to TRBD1. Unmatched junction bases numbered 7, after V lost 3 bases and J lost 4 bases. Germline V gene lookup returns CDR1 KGHSH and CDR2 LQKENI. This CDR3 is built from 16 residues. CDR3: CASSPVGTGQNQPQHF. CDR3 DNA: TGTGCCAGCTCACCTGTCGGGACAGGGCAAAATCAGCCCCAGCATTTT.

This clonotype has just a few counts. The chain links TRBV11-3 to TRBJ1-2, with unresolved D. This CDR3 region has 14 residues. In germline, CDR1 is SGHNT, CDR2 YENEEA. Trimming took off 4 bases at V and 3 bases at J, with 12 bases between the two ends. The CDR3 DNA reads as TGTGCCAGCAGCTCCCGCCCGGGAGACTATGGCTACACCTTC. It specifies CASSSRPGDYGYTF.

The V call is TRBV7-9, the J call TRBJ1-6; D remains unclear. Per germline, CDR1 SEHNR and CDR2 FQNEAQ (reference sequence). The CDR3 sequence is 13 residues long. Trimming removed 1 base from V and 8 bases from J, with 6 bases in between. This CDR3 is CASSLVSDSPLHF. As DNA, the CDR3 is TGTGCCAGCAGCTTAGTGTCCGATTCACCCCTCCACTTT.

This clonotype was recorded at least ten times. The chain has TRBV28 and TRBJ1-4; a possible D gene is TRBD1 (6 bases). The ends were cut back, 8 bases at V and 7 bases at J, with 11 bases in the middle. The germline V gene has CDR1 MDHEN and CDR2 SYDVKM. The CDR3 loop spans 12 amino acids. DNA for the CDR3: TGTGCCAGCCGACAGGCATCTGAAAAACTGTTTTTT. Its protein is CASRQASEKLFF.

This clonotype has more than one count but fewer than ten. The rearrangement links TRBV30 to TRBJ1-1; D gene ambiguous. CDR3 length: 13 amino acids. Germline V gene data show CDR1 as GTSNPN and CDR2 as SVGIG (reference sequence). Between the trimmed V and J ends, which lost 3 bases and 4 bases, there was a span of 12 bases. The CDR3 sequence: CAWSGMLVTEAFF. In DNA, the CDR3 is TGTGCCTGGAGCGGGATGCTGGTCACTGAAGCTTTCTTT.

Ten or more counts support this clonotype. The genes are TRBV12-3 or TRBV12-4 and TRBJ2-5, with 7 bases identical to TRBD2. V gave up 3 bases and J gave up 2 bases; unmatched junction bases: 6. CDR3 length equals 15 residues. The CDR3 region has the DNA TGTGCCAGCAGTTTGGGAGGGAACCTACAAGAGACCCAGTACTTC. Encoded protein: CASSLGGNLQETQYF.

This clonotype has at least ten counts. V is TRBV2 and J is TRBJ2-6; D is possibly TRBD2 (6 bases). The germline V gene encodes CDR1 SNHLY and CDR2 FYNNEI. With 2 bases removed from V and 2 bases from J, the gap between germline ends came to 13 bases. This CDR3 comprises 17 residues. CDR3 amino acids: CASSENRRVTGANVLTF. CDR3 nucleotides: TGTGCCAGCAGTGAAAATCGGAGGGTTACTGGGGCCAACGTCCTGACTTTC.

This clonotype was seen more than once but under ten times. The chain is built from TRBV3-1 and TRBJ1-5; no clear D. Trimming removed 3 bases at V and 0 bases at J, with 6 bases between. Looked up from germline, CDR1 is LGHDT and CDR2 is YNNKEL (reference sequence). The CDR3 sequence is 14 residues long. The CDR3 DNA follows: TGTGCCAGCAGCCAGGGAAATAGCAATCAGCCCCAGCATTTT. Translation: CASSQGNSNQPQHF.

In its sample, this clonotype was seen a few times. The chain links TRBV18 to TRBJ1-6; 8 bases are a match to TRBD1. Per the germline V gene, CDR1 is KGHSH and CDR2 is LQKENI. The ends lost 3 bases at V and 7 bases at J; junction bases unmatched: 8. The CDR3 spans 16 residues. This CDR3 reads CASSPGQGFRNSPLHF. DNA for the CDR3: TGTGCCAGCTCACCCGGACAGGGTTTCAGGAATTCACCCCTCCACTTT.

This clonotype was counted a few times. The gene calls are TRBV10-3 and TRBJ1-1, with TRBD1 as a possible D gene (6 bases). The germline V gene has CDR1 ENHRY and CDR2 SYGVKD. This CDR3 contains 13 residues. Trimming took 7 bases from V and 5 from J, leaving 14 bases between them. CDR3 loop: CAIKGGLSTEAFF. The CDR3 DNA follows: TGTGCCATCAAAGGGGGGCTTAGTACTGAAGCTTTCTTT.

The V gene is TRBV3-1, the J gene TRBJ2-7; perhaps D is TRBD1 or TRBD2 (5 bases each). The CDR3 covers 14 residues. Trimming took 3 bases from V and 3 from J, leaving 12 bases between them. The germline V gene encodes CDR1 LGHDT and CDR2 YNNKEL (reference sequence). The CDR3 DNA sequence: TGTGCCAGCAGCCACAGAGGGGTCGGCTACGAGCAGTACTTC. As protein: CASSHRGVGYEQYF.